This T cell receptor (beta chain) was identified in a study of shared clonotypes between healthy human individuals (dated by TCRdb to the early 2020s). The study in broad terms: A couple of women and three men aged 18 to 49 years were included in the cohort. Per donor, three plates each were used for CD4 naive and CD4 memory, two for CD8 naive, and one for CD8 memory. To estimate repertoire size and how much clonotype sharing occurs between individuals, the study deeply sequenced the blood TCR repertoires of five healthy adults. Per donor, leukapheresis produced somewhere between about 0.94 and 9.5 billion PBMCs. Different laboratories and diverse techniques were used to prepare libraries and sequence TCR repertoires, to increase sequencing depth and limit assay-specific biases.

Taken from cysteine to phenylalanine, the CDR3 has 14 residues. Solely the CDR3 DNA is kept, with 42 bases framed from the first base. CDR1 WNHNN and CDR2 SYGVQD are derived from the germline V gene (reference sequence). V and J are trimmed by 6 bases and 6 bases, and the gene matches miss 9 bases of the junction. Study-wide findings and limitations: Only blood was sampled, and tissue TCR repertoires likely differ from those in blood. The genetic and exposure-history diversity represented was limited by the small number of donors. Naive subsets generally had larger estimated clonotype richness than memory subsets did. Pairwise subsampling indicated that sequencing depth was expected to affect the degree of clonotype sharing among donors. Incomplete sequencing was indicated by rarefaction of sorted-subset datasets, despite the large sequencing depth. Clonotypes shared by all four sorted-subset donors showed higher generation probabilities than non-shared clonotypes. About 4.5% of naive CD4, approximately 3.7% of naive CD8, around 2.3% of memory CD4, and less than 0.45% of memory CD8 clonotypes were shared across several donors.

Healthy HIV-negative adults with no recently reported acute infections or vaccinations were included as donors. Every donor was a Caucasian adult residing in Nashville, Tennessee, USA. Magnetic negative selection was used to enrich CD4+ T cells, after which naive cells were positively selected on CD45RA and the negative fraction became the memory subset. Blood was collected by leukapheresis, and PBMCs were isolated by Ficoll-Histopaque density gradient centrifugation and then cryopreserved in liquid nitrogen vapor phase. Analytical flow cytometry was used to check the purity and quantity of every magnetically sorted T cell population. Genomic DNA was isolated from every sorted fraction and measured by UV absorbance on a Nanodrop 2000c. Using the deep immunoSEQ assay, TCR CDR3 regions were amplified from genomic DNA by multiplex PCR. Genomic DNA extracted from each cell subset was distributed evenly over all wells of several immunoSEQ 96-well plates, and each plate served as one replicate. Each replicate PCR for sorted subsets received around 210 ng genomic DNA, equal to about 29,000 T cell genomes. Purified libraries were measured with a Qubit 3.0 fluorometer, size-checked on a Bioanalyzer 2100, and measured again with the KAPA Library Quantification kit. Each immunoSEQ 96-well plate was sequenced on its own single-read 150-cycle Illumina NextSeq 550 flow cell. The authors processed their data as follows. Because the immunoSEQ output included only junctional sequences and no quality scores, the filtering could not be the same as the filtering used for full-length reads. To assign V/J genes and CDR3, sequences were annotated against IMGT germline references using PyIR, a Python wrapper for IgBLAST v1.9. Reads were removed for weak V/J assignments (E-value above 1e-6), missing CDR3, stop codons, out-of-frame junctions, or ambiguous translated residues. V3J clonotypes were defined as sequences sharing the same inferred V gene, J gene, and CDR3 amino acid sequence. The percentage overlap between two repertoires was calculated by dividing the number of shared unique clonotypes by the size of the smaller repertoire. Richness of each repertoire was evaluated using RTK rarefaction, the Chao1 estimator, and Recon v2.1 estimates of unobserved clonotypes. Generation probabilities for all TCRbeta clonotypes obtained by the gDNA method from a handful of donors were computed using OLGA. As stored in TCRdb, this immuneACCESS dataset retains in-frame rearrangements with V and J assigned. A fraction of the clones does not appear; measured against another copy, unresolved V genes explain less than half of the discrepancy, and the remainder lacks a known reason. V and J calls and clone size come straight from that table; D and trimming were deduced from the DNA. The table for this sample lists 2 million to 2.5 million clones; 92% of them were counted only once. The ten most abundant clones make up approximately 0.39% of the sample.

Notes on this clone: Its target antigen remains unknown. Base quality data are lacking; no much larger clone is found one base away.

Input material: naive CD4+ T cells from PBMCs. This sample's cell subset or site label indicates: CD45RA+ positively selected. The origin of this receptor is a man aged 18 to 29 in good health. Some clones in this sample may be carry-over from other donors' samples. Here the chain combines TRBV10-1 and TRBJ2-3, with 7 bases in between that match TRBD2. CDR3 protein: CASRTVLGGDTQYF. In nucleotide form, the sequence is TGCGCCAGCAGGACCGTCTTGGGGGGGGATACGCAGTATTTT.